The following is a TCR beta chain sequence with its context. Its antigen is undetermined. Looked up from germline, CDR1 is PRHDT and CDR2 is FYEKMQ (reference sequence). V lost 0 bases and J 9 bases, leaving 17 bases between the germline ends. The CDR3 consists of 15 residues. This record comes from a study of cytomegalovirus exposure and HLA in healthy donors. The study's findings and limits: The availability of immune exposure information extended only to CMV serostatus.

A multiplex PCR was run with 60 Vbeta primers and 13 Jbeta primers. Data came from immunoSEQ multiplex PCR; TCRdb stores just in-frame clones and leaves some out. The data show 150,000 to 200,000 clones, approximately 80% seen once. The receptor was derived from a woman aged 25-40 years in good health and CMV-seronegative. The V gene is TRBV13, the J gene TRBJ1-1; weak D call: TRBD1 (5 bases). The sequenced material came from PBMCs. CDR3: CASSLGGDILGKAFF. The CDR3 DNA follows: TGTGCCAGCAGCTTAGGAGGGGATATTTTGGGGAAAGCTTTCTTT.